The entry below gives a single TCR beta chain sequence along with its context. Its antigen is as yet unknown. Every contributor of samples was a Caucasian grown-up residing in Nashville, Tennessee. The split of CD4+ cells yielded CD45RA+ naive and CD45RA-negative memory subsets. The data were obtained in a study of shared clonotypes between healthy human individuals. The study's findings and limits: Across several donors, naive CD4 shared 5% to 5.5%, naive CD8 over 3%, memory CD4 roughly 2.2%, memory CD8 under 0.5%.

The V end lost 6 bases, the J end lost 16 bases, and 19 bases lay between the germline ends. Germline loops: CDR1 MNHEY, CDR2 SMNVEV (reference sequence). The CDR3 has 12 amino acids. Deep was the level used in running the assay. Measured with immunoSEQ multiplex PCR; TCRdb has only the in-frame clones, and not every one. The data show some 1.1 million clones, with approximately 80% seen just once and approximately 0.9% held by the top ten. Sequenced material: memory CD4+ T cells from PBMCs. Subset meaning: CD45RA-negative fraction. This clonotype originated in a man in his late teens or twenties in good health. Some clones in this sample may be carry-over from other donors' samples. V and J are TRBV27 and TRBJ1-3; D remains unclear. CDR3 protein: CASSSRAGYVYF. In DNA form, the CDR3 reads TGTGCCAGCAGCTCCCGGGCGGGCTACGTTTATTTT.